This T cell receptor (beta chain) was sequenced for a study of cytotoxic CD8 clonotypes in ibrutinib-treated CLL. Clones were sequenced by immunoSEQ multiplex PCR, and TCRdb holds only the in-frame ones, with some missing. The sample lists more than 200,000 clones, around 70% occurring once. General observations from the study: Investigators sampled sustained-remission and progressing patients at differing times. Elevated clonality accompanied ibrutinib response, with a return toward baseline values at progression.

This clone showed up just a few times. Antigen specificity is unknown. Germline CDR1 SEHNR, CDR2 FQNEAQ (reference sequence). The CDR3 loop spans 16 amino acids. Between the trimmed V and J ends, which lost 5 bases and 0 bases, there was a span of 13 bases. Library input was around 2.1 micrograms of DNA from cryopreserved PBMCs. The rearrangement links TRBV7-9 to TRBJ2-2, with D perhaps matching TRBD1 or TRBD2 (5 bases each). The TCR originated in a human donor with chronic lymphocytic leukemia. The sample consisted of PBMCs, taken after 24 months of ibrutinib treatment. The CDR3 DNA reads as TGTGCCAGCAGCCAGACGGGACCTCCGAACACCGGGGAGCTGTTTTTT. It translates to CASSQTGPPNTGELFF.